Given below is one TCR beta chain in context. The data were obtained in a study of early T cells in non-severe SARS-CoV-2 infection. Researchers attached unique molecular identifiers to individual cDNA molecules. MiXCR, applied by TCRdb to the 5' RACE reads, yields one record per CDR3 protein. The sample consists of tens of thousands of distinct CDR3 sequences, more than 10% of them appearing once. Sequences were derived from whole blood, sampled at baseline. This TCR derives from an adult who was a healthcare worker with PCR-confirmed SARS-CoV-2 infection or an uninfected control (not recorded which).

Here the CDR3 reads CASRETRTRANEQFF. The DNA of the CDR3 is TGTGCCAGCAGAGAGACCCGGACTAGGGCGAATGAGCAGTTCTTC. V usage is TRBV7-2 and J usage is TRBJ2-1, with 7 bases matching TRBD2. V shed 6 bases and J 7 bases; nucleotides not matched to a gene: 12. Germline V gene lookup returns CDR1 SGHTA and CDR2 FQGNSA. This CDR3 contains 15 residues.